A selection of T cell receptor beta chains follows, all from one sample in a study of T cell changes during pregnancy in multiple sclerosis. The data were produced by immunoSEQ multiplex PCR, yet TCRdb's version contains in-frame clones alone and is incomplete. The sample includes approximately 60,000 clones, approximately 91% of them seen just once. The sequences come from peripheral blood, collected in the second trimester of pregnancy. The source is a female donor with multiple sclerosis, enrolled in a pregnancy study. Both conserved end residues are part of each CDR3. The D gene is left open where the match is weak. The listing skips clone size in some rows; elsewhere it reads once, few, many or a size class.

j_gene: TRBJ2-7
v_gene: TRBV5-4
abundance: -
d_gene: -
CDR3nt: TGTGCCAGCAGCTTTTATACGGGTAACGAGCAGTACTTC
CDR3aa: CASSFYTGNEQYF

j_gene: TRBJ1-1
v_gene: TRBV15
abundance: -
d_gene: TRBD1
CDR3nt: TGTGCCACCAGCAGGACAGGGCACGACTACACTGAAGCTTTCTTT
CDR3aa: CATSRTGHDYTEAFF

j_gene: TRBJ2-1
v_gene: TRBV11-2
abundance: -
d_gene: TRBD2
CDR3nt: TGTGCCAGCAGCTTAAGAAGGACTAGCGCGCATATCAATGAGCAGTTCTTC
CDR3aa: CASSLRRTSAHINEQFF

j_gene: TRBJ2-5
v_gene: TRBV30
abundance: -
d_gene: TRBD2
CDR3nt: TGTGCCTGGAGTGTAATGCGGCCGACTAGCCCGGCCGAGAGAAGGGAGACCCAGTACTTC
CDR3aa: CAWSVMRPTSPAERRETQYF

j_gene: TRBJ1-1
v_gene: TRBV9
abundance: -
d_gene: -
CDR3nt: TGTGCCAGCAGCCCGACGTCCGGGGGCACTGAAGCTTTCTTT
CDR3aa: CASSPTSGGTEAFF

j_gene: TRBJ2-7
v_gene: TRBV5-1
abundance: -
d_gene: -
CDR3nt: TGCGCCAGCAGGGGCCATTTCTACGAGCAGTACTTC
CDR3aa: CASRGHFYEQYF

j_gene: TRBJ1-1
v_gene: TRBV6-5
abundance: -
d_gene: -
CDR3nt: TGTGCCAGCAGATTTCGTCCGAACACTGAAGCTTTCTTT
CDR3aa: CASRFRPNTEAFF

j_gene: TRBJ2-2
v_gene: TRBV30
abundance: -
d_gene: -
CDR3nt: TGTGCCTGGTTCGCCAGGGGCACCGGGGAGCTGTTTTTT
CDR3aa: CAWFARGTGELFF

j_gene: TRBJ1-2
v_gene: TRBV2
abundance: -
d_gene: -
CDR3nt: TGTGCCAGCAGCTCCGGGATCCAGGCAGGTGGCTACACCTTC
CDR3aa: CASSSGIQAGGYTF

j_gene: TRBJ1-2
v_gene: TRBV29-1
abundance: -
d_gene: TRBD1
CDR3nt: TGCAGCGTTGAACTTAGGGACAGAGGTCTCATCACGGGTGGCTACACCTTC
CDR3aa: CSVELRDRGLITGGYTF

j_gene: TRBJ1-2
v_gene: TRBV4-1
abundance: -
d_gene: -
CDR3nt: TGCGCCAGCAGCCAAGACTCCGGGTTCTATGGCTACACCTTC
CDR3aa: CASSQDSGFYGYTF

j_gene: TRBJ2-6
v_gene: TRBV4-3
abundance: -
d_gene: TRBD1
CDR3nt: TGCGCCAGCAGCCCGACTACAGGGGCTGGGGCCAACGTCCTGACTTTC
CDR3aa: CASSPTTGAGANVLTF

j_gene: TRBJ1-5
v_gene: TRBV6-1
abundance: -
d_gene: -
CDR3nt: TGTGCCAGTCCCCTGGCGGGGTATCAGCCCCAGCATTTT
CDR3aa: CASPLAGYQPQHF

j_gene: TRBJ2-3
v_gene: TRBV5-5
abundance: -
d_gene: TRBD2
CDR3nt: TGTGCCAGCAGCTTCACTAGCGGGGGGGATACGCAGTATTTT
CDR3aa: CASSFTSGGDTQYF

j_gene: TRBJ2-5
v_gene: TRBV15
abundance: -
d_gene: TRBD2
CDR3nt: TGTGCCACCTCCGGGGGCGGGGGGGCAGGAGAGACCCAGTACTTC
CDR3aa: CATSGGGGAGETQYF

j_gene: TRBJ2-1
v_gene: TRBV5-1
abundance: -
d_gene: TRBD1
CDR3nt: TGCGCCAGCAGCTTTTGGACAGGGTCGTATGAGCAGTTCTTC
CDR3aa: CASSFWTGSYEQFF

j_gene: TRBJ1-1
v_gene: TRBV7-6
abundance: -
d_gene: -
CDR3nt: TGTGCCAGCAGCTCAGGACAACCGAACACTGAAGCTTTCTTT
CDR3aa: CASSSGQPNTEAFF

j_gene: TRBJ2-7
v_gene: TRBV6-8
abundance: -
d_gene: -
CDR3nt: TGTGCCAGCAGTTATTTCAGTCCTGTGCCCTACGAGCAGTACTTC
CDR3aa: CASSYFSPVPYEQYF

j_gene: TRBJ2-2
v_gene: TRBV5-1
abundance: -
d_gene: TRBD1
CDR3nt: TGCGCCAGCAGCTTGGGGACAGGGGCCGGGGAGCTGTTTTTT
CDR3aa: CASSLGTGAGELFF

j_gene: TRBJ1-1
v_gene: TRBV4-3
abundance: -
d_gene: -
CDR3nt: TGCGCCAGCAGCCAAGATCGGGAGGGTGTTGAAGCTTTCTTT
CDR3aa: CASSQDREGVEAFF

j_gene: TRBJ2-3
v_gene: TRBV5-1
abundance: once
d_gene: -
CDR3nt: TGCGCCAGCATGTCGGTAGGCACAGATACGCAGTATTTT
CDR3aa: CASMSVGTDTQYF

j_gene: TRBJ1-1
v_gene: TRBV7-8
abundance: -
d_gene: -
CDR3nt: TGTGCCAGCAGCTTCGCAAGGGGGACTGAAGCTTTCTTT
CDR3aa: CASSFARGTEAFF

j_gene: TRBJ1-3
v_gene: TRBV7-3
abundance: -
d_gene: -
CDR3nt: TGTGCCAGCAGCTTAACTGGAGGCCCAGGAAACACCATATATTTT
CDR3aa: CASSLTGGPGNTIYF

j_gene: TRBJ1-2
v_gene: TRBV2
abundance: -
d_gene: TRBD1
CDR3nt: TGTGCCAGCAGGGACAGGAACTATGGCTACACCTTC
CDR3aa: CASRDRNYGYTF

j_gene: TRBJ1-3
v_gene: TRBV7-8
abundance: -
d_gene: -
CDR3nt: TGTGCCAGCACCCTTCGGGACATAGGCTCTGGAAACACCATATATTTT
CDR3aa: CASTLRDIGSGNTIYF

j_gene: TRBJ1-2
v_gene: TRBV11-2
abundance: once
d_gene: TRBD1
CDR3nt: TGTGCCAGCAGCCCGGACGGGACAGTCTATGGCTACACCTTC
CDR3aa: CASSPDGTVYGYTF

j_gene: TRBJ1-1
v_gene: TRBV27
abundance: -
d_gene: TRBD1
CDR3nt: TGTGCCAGCAGTTCCTACAGACAGGGGGTGGCTGAAGCTTTCTTT
CDR3aa: CASSSYRQGVAEAFF

j_gene: TRBJ1-5
v_gene: TRBV10-3
abundance: -
d_gene: -
CDR3nt: TGTGCCATCACAGGCGCCTTTGGTCAGCCCCAGCATTTT
CDR3aa: CAITGAFGQPQHF

j_gene: TRBJ2-5
v_gene: TRBV10-2
abundance: -
d_gene: -
CDR3nt: TGCGCCAGCAGTGAGTCAGGAGTCTGGCAAGAGACCCAGTACTTC
CDR3aa: CASSESGVWQETQYF

j_gene: TRBJ2-3
v_gene: TRBV5-1
abundance: -
d_gene: TRBD2
CDR3nt: TGCGCCAGCAGCTACCTCGGGGCGGGGGAAACAGATACGCAGTATTTT
CDR3aa: CASSYLGAGETDTQYF

j_gene: TRBJ2-1
v_gene: TRBV30
abundance: -
d_gene: -
CDR3nt: TGTGCCTGGGACTACGATTACAATGAGCAGTTCTTC
CDR3aa: CAWDYDYNEQFF

j_gene: TRBJ1-6
v_gene: TRBV27
abundance: -
d_gene: -
CDR3nt: TGTGCCAGCCGACGGGGGTCACCCCTCCACTTT
CDR3aa: CASRRGSPLHF

j_gene: TRBJ1-3
v_gene: TRBV9
abundance: -
d_gene: -
CDR3nt: TGTGCCAGCAGCGTAAGGAGTGGCAGACGAAACACCATATATTTT
CDR3aa: CASSVRSGRRNTIYF

j_gene: TRBJ1-2
v_gene: TRBV28
abundance: -
d_gene: -
CDR3nt: TGTGCCAGCTCCGGGGGGAACTATGGCTACACCTTC
CDR3aa: CASSGGNYGYTF

j_gene: TRBJ1-6
v_gene: TRBV5-6
abundance: -
d_gene: TRBD1
CDR3nt: TGTGCCAGCATTCGGACAGGAGGTTCACCCCTCCACTTT
CDR3aa: CASIRTGGSPLHF

j_gene: TRBJ1-2
v_gene: TRBV7-9
abundance: -
d_gene: -
CDR3nt: TGTGCCAGCAGCTTGGGCAGTGATAACTATGGCTACACCTTC
CDR3aa: CASSLGSDNYGYTF

j_gene: TRBJ1-2
v_gene: TRBV5-1
abundance: -
d_gene: TRBD1
CDR3nt: TGCGCCAGCAGCTTGTGGGACAGGGGGGTTGGCTACACCTTC
CDR3aa: CASSLWDRGVGYTF

j_gene: TRBJ2-2
v_gene: TRBV7-3
abundance: -
d_gene: -
CDR3nt: TGTGCCAGCAGGCCGGGATTGAACACCGGGGAGCTGTTTTTT
CDR3aa: CASRPGLNTGELFF

j_gene: TRBJ2-3
v_gene: TRBV30
abundance: -
d_gene: -
CDR3nt: TGTGCCTGGAGTGTAGGCGAGGGCGGTACGCAGTATTTT
CDR3aa: CAWSVGEGGTQYF

j_gene: TRBJ1-1
v_gene: TRBV5-4
abundance: -
d_gene: -
CDR3nt: TGTGCCAGCAGCTTGGAAGGCAGGTATGGCACTGAAGCTTTCTTT
CDR3aa: CASSLEGRYGTEAFF

j_gene: TRBJ2-4
v_gene: TRBV5-1
abundance: -
d_gene: -
CDR3nt: TGCGCCAGCTCCGAGCAGGGCGGTTCAAACATTCAGTACTTC
CDR3aa: CASSEQGGSNIQYF

j_gene: TRBJ2-1
v_gene: TRBV28
abundance: -
d_gene: TRBD1
CDR3nt: TGTGCCAGCAGTTTATTGGACAGGGCGTACAATGAGCAGTTCTTC
CDR3aa: CASSLLDRAYNEQFF

j_gene: TRBJ2-5
v_gene: TRBV7-2
abundance: -
d_gene: -
CDR3nt: TGTGCCAGCAGCTTAGGGCGGATCTCAAGGGGGGAGACCCAGTACTTC
CDR3aa: CASSLGRISRGETQYF

j_gene: TRBJ2-5
v_gene: TRBV19
abundance: -
d_gene: TRBD2
CDR3nt: TGTGCCAGTAGTATAGCTAGCGGCGGCCAAGAGACCCAGTACTTC
CDR3aa: CASSIASGGQETQYF

j_gene: TRBJ1-2
v_gene: TRBV19
abundance: -
d_gene: -
CDR3nt: TGTGCCAGTAGTATACGGGGGGATGAGGATGGCTACACCTTC
CDR3aa: CASSIRGDEDGYTF

j_gene: TRBJ1-1
v_gene: TRBV10-3
abundance: -
d_gene: TRBD1
CDR3nt: TGTGCCATCAGTTGGGACAGGAGAAACACTGAAGCTTTCTTT
CDR3aa: CAISWDRRNTEAFF

j_gene: TRBJ1-1
v_gene: TRBV7-2
abundance: -
d_gene: -
CDR3nt: TGTGCCAGCAGCCCTCAGAGTTACACAGGTGAAGCTTTCTTT
CDR3aa: CASSPQSYTGEAFF

j_gene: TRBJ2-3
v_gene: TRBV6-5
abundance: -
d_gene: -
CDR3nt: TGTGCCAGCAGACCCAGTGGGGGCTACACAGATACGCAGTATTTT
CDR3aa: CASRPSGGYTDTQYF

j_gene: TRBJ1-6
v_gene: TRBV28
abundance: -
d_gene: -
CDR3nt: TGTGCCATCCGACAGAGTAATTCACCCCTCCACTTT
CDR3aa: CAIRQSNSPLHF